This entry features one TCR beta chain sequence. Germline and junction disagree at one end, which may indicate a read error. Hyperthyroidism patients were newly diagnosed, had disease duration under 2 months, and were aged 18 to 65 years. The PBMCs were sourced from fresh peripheral blood (about 9.6 ml). This entry is derived from a study of T cells in Graves' hyperthyroidism and ophthalmopathy. Germline-derived CDR1 and CDR2 are SNHLY and FYNNEI. The CDR3 sequence is 13 residues long. It was RNA transcripts that yielded the amplified TCR beta CDR3 regions. The TCR CDR3 first-round RT-PCR relied on the HTBI primer set. A single record per CDR3 protein comes from TCRdb applying MiXCR to the multiplex PCR reads. The sample consists of 550,000 to 600,000 distinct CDR3 sequences, approximately 15% of them appearing once.

This chain links TRBV2 with TRBJ2-5; possibly TRBD2 for D (5 bases). Sequencing was carried out using blood. The clonotype was recovered from a woman between 18 and 29 years old with Graves' hyperthyroidism. The CDR3 nucleotides are TGTGCCAGCAGGGCAGACTACCAAGAGACCCAGCACTTC. Translated: CASRADYQETQHF.